This record looks at one T cell receptor beta chain sequence and its context. The target antigen is unknown. This sample is drawn from a study of long-term antiretroviral therapy in people with HIV. Notes on the study in general: Before ART, certain clones expanded, and these dominated the repertoire at all time points.

V was pared by 5 bases and J by 7 bases, with 11 bases of the junction left unmatched. The CDR3 is made up of 16 amino acids. Germline V CDR1 and CDR2: LGHNT, FRNRAP. An immunoSEQ assay, version v3.0, was performed at survey level. Sequencing aimed to cover roughly 35,000-50,000 T-cell genomes per sample. Repertoires were generated with immunoSEQ multiplex PCR, while TCRdb's copy carries only in-frame clones and drops some. The data hold some 22,000 clones, with roughly 78% observed a single time. Ahead of DNA extraction, samples held about 0.95-10 million cryopreserved PBMC each. This specimen was unsorted PBMCs, taken 4.1 years after starting antiretroviral therapy. The chain is built from TRBV12-5 and TRBJ2-1, with 10 nucleotides matching TRBD2. The clonotype was recovered from a woman between 40 and 50 years old with HIV. The CDR3 reads CASGPGTETSGNEQFF. For the CDR3, the DNA is TGTGCTAGTGGTCCTGGTACGGAGACTAGCGGGAATGAGCAGTTCTTC.